The 5 T cell receptor beta chains in this list originate from one sample, sequenced in a study of a mutant IDH1 vaccine in newly diagnosed glioma. Antigen specificity for these receptors is unknown. Time point: week 47, end of study. Doses comprised 300 ug of mutant IDH1 20-mer peptide each, plus topical imiquimod. Assay: immunoSEQ multiplex PCR; the TCRdb copy retains only in-frame clones and omits some. The data contain some 56,000 clones, over 70% of them seen just once; the ten biggest clones take up less than 6.5%. The sequenced sample was PBMCs, obtained from a glioma patient whose treatment included an IDH1 peptide vaccine. All receptors come from a man in his forties or fifties with glioma.

The V gene is TRBV5-6, the J gene TRBJ2-3; 7 nucleotides align to TRBD1. CDR1 is SGHDT and CDR2 is YYEEEE in the germline V gene. Trimming took 4 bases from V and 0 from J; bases not matched to a gene: 8. CDR3 size: 16 residues. CDR3 in DNA: TGTGCCAGCAGCCCCGCGACAGGGTCCAGCACAGATACGCAGTATTTT. It encodes CASSPATGSSTDTQYF.

The CDR3 protein is CASSSTATGGGYGYTF. The DNA of the CDR3 is TGTGCCAGCAGCTCCACCGCGACAGGGGGAGGCTATGGCTACACCTTC. This chain uses TRBV7-2 with TRBJ1-2; 9 bases agree with TRBD1. V was clipped by 4 bases and J by 4 bases; unmatched bases: 10. Per the germline V gene, CDR1 is SGHTA and CDR2 is FQGNSA. This CDR3 comprises 16 residues.

This clone was seen a few times. V and J are TRBV4-3 and TRBJ1-2; D gene unclear. This CDR3 is 15 amino acids long. CDR1 and CDR2 from the germline V gene are LGHNA and YSLEER. Trimming cost V 0 bases and J 0 bases, with 8 bases left between them. CDR3 bases: TGCGCCAGCAGCCAAGAGGCTACAGCTAACTATGGCTACACCTTC. It is translated as CASSQEATANYGYTF.

The chain joins TRBV6-1 to TRBJ2-7; D ambiguous. This CDR3 has 13 residues. Germline V gives CDR1 MNHNS, CDR2 SASEGT. V lost 2 bases to trimming and J lost 9 bases, with 14 bases between them. The CDR3 loop reads CASSERGAGGQYF. The CDR3 bases are TGTGCCAGCAGTGAAAGAGGAGCTGGCGGGCAGTACTTC.

The chain uses TRBV13 and TRBJ1-4, with D hard to call. The CDR3 sequence is 13 residues long. V lost 0 bases to trimming and J lost 4 bases, with 3 bases between them. Germline CDR1 reads PRHDT; CDR2 reads FYEKMQ (reference sequence). CDR3 DNA: TGTGCCAGCAGCTTAGGCATTAATGAAAAACTGTTTTTT. The encoded protein is CASSLGINEKLFF.